What follows are 2 T cell receptor beta chains derived from one specimen sequenced in a study of siplizumab effects on memory and regulatory T cells. The assay was immunoSEQ multiplex PCR, and TCRdb's table has in-frame clones only and misses some. The sample comprises more than 70,000 clones, more than 85% of which are singletons, and around 20% rests with the top ten. Sequencing input: CD8+ T cells sorted from blood. The source of these receptors is a human donor in good health.

The rearrangement links TRBV7-2 to TRBJ1-1; a possible D gene is TRBD1 (6 bases). The CDR3 covers 14 residues. V was clipped by 3 bases and J by 0 bases, with 8 bases between them. Per germline, CDR1 SGHTA and CDR2 FQGNSA. The CDR3 nucleotides read TGTGCCAGCAGCTTCAGGGGTATGAACACTGAAGCTTTCTTT. This codes for CASSFRGMNTEAFF.

The chain joins TRBV19 to TRBJ1-4; TRBD1 agrees at 7 bases. J lost 8 bases, V lost 6 bases, and 12 bases had no gene match. Germline V gives CDR1 LNHDA, CDR2 SQIVND (reference sequence). CDR3 length: 15 residues. The CDR3, as DNA: TGTGCCAGTAGCCAGATTGACAGGGATCAGGAAAAACTGTTTTTT. It encodes CASSQIDRDQEKLFF.